Following are 27 T cell receptor beta chains from one sample sequenced in a study of cytomegalovirus exposure and HLA in healthy donors. PCR involved 60 Vbeta and 13 Jbeta primers. Libraries were prepared by immunoSEQ multiplex PCR; TCRdb keeps only in-frame clonotypes and omits some of them. This repertoire shows fewer than 200,000 clones, 87% found once; its top ten account for 0.9% to 1.2%. Sequencing was done on a sample of PBMCs. These receptors all stem from a boy younger than 10 in good health and CMV-seronegative.

The chain combines TRBV7-6 with TRBJ2-1; D is unclear. Trimming removed 0 bases at V and 0 bases at J, with 9 bases between. The germline V gene encodes CDR1 SGHVS and CDR2 FNYEAQ. This CDR3 has 16 amino acids. CDR3 loop: CASSLAAASSYNEQFF. CDR3 bases: TGTGCCAGCAGCTTAGCGGCAGCGAGCTCCTACAATGAGCAGTTCTTC.

DNA of the CDR3: TGTGCCAGTAGGGCCCCGGGACTAACAACGTATGAGCAGTTCTTC. This gives the protein CASRAPGLTTYEQFF. The chain employs TRBV19 and TRBJ2-1, with 7 bases matching TRBD2. Per germline, CDR1 LNHDA and CDR2 SQIVND (reference sequence). J lost 8 bases, V lost 6 bases, and 13 bases had no gene match. The CDR3 extends over 15 amino acids.

V gene TRBV23-1 combines with J gene TRBJ1-5; the D is unclear. TRBV23-1 is labeled an ORF, and its function is uncertain. The CDR3 runs 13 residues. The V end lost 2 bases, the J end lost 4 bases, and 6 bases lay between the germline ends. CDR3 in amino acids: CASSQGQNQPQHF. CDR3 bases: TGCGCCAGCAGTCAAGGGCAAAATCAGCCCCAGCATTTT.

The gene calls are TRBV7-9 and TRBJ1-4, with a tentative D call TRBD1 (5 bases). The CDR3 is made up of 17 amino acids. Trimming shortened V by 1 base and J by 1 base, and 13 bases separated the two germline ends. CDR1 is SEHNR, CDR2 FQNEAQ, per germline (reference sequence). CDR3 bases: TGTGCCAGCAGCTTAGGTAGATTCAGGGAAACTAATGAAAAACTGTTTTTT. Its translation: CASSLGRFRETNEKLFF.

Only a few counts were recorded for this clone. Germline and junction disagree at one end, which may indicate a read error. The V gene is TRBV28, the J gene TRBJ2-7, with a weak D call TRBD1 (5 bases). This CDR3 region has 11 residues. Germline V gene lookup returns CDR1 MDHEN and CDR2 SYDVKM. As DNA, the CDR3 is TGTGCCAGCAGTTCCCCCCCTTACAGGAACTTC. Translation: CASSSPPYRNF. Complete variable domain (other parts from reference TRBV28 and TRBJ2-7): DVKVTQSSRYLVKRTGEKVFLECVQDMDHENMFWYRQDPGLGLRLIYFSYDVKMKEKGDIPEGYSVSREKKERFSLILESASTNQTSMYLCASSSPPYRNFGPGTRLTVT.

The chain combines TRBV6-1 with TRBJ2-3; 8 bases align to TRBD2. Germline V gives CDR1 MNHNS, CDR2 SASEGT. Germline trimming cut 5 bases from V and 0 bases from J; bases unmatched to any gene: 4. CDR3 length equals 15 residues. CDR3 nucleotides: TGTGCCAGCAGTATACTAGCGGCCAGCACAGATACGCAGTATTTT. The encoded protein is CASSILAASTDTQYF.

The chain employs TRBV5-1 and TRBJ2-1; possible D gene TRBD2, 5 bases. V gave up 1 base and J gave up 7 bases, with 12 bases separating them. The CDR3 extends over 14 amino acids. Looked up from germline, CDR1 is SGHRS and CDR2 is YFSETQ. The CDR3 DNA reads TGCGCCAGCAGCTTGTGGTCGAGCGGTAATGAGCAGTTCTTC. Translated, it gives CASSLWSSGNEQFF. The variable domain in full, with the rest retrieved from reference TRBV5-1 and TRBJ2-1, is KAGVTQTPRYLIKTRGQQVTLSCSPISGHRSVSWYQQTPGQGLQFLFEYFSETQRNKGNFPGRFSGRQFSNSRSEMNVSTLELGDSALYLCASSLWSSGNEQFFGPGTRLTVL.

This chain uses TRBV11-2 with TRBJ2-1, with D unresolved. V lost 0 bases and J 10 bases, leaving 13 bases between the germline ends. The CDR3 covers 14 residues. Germline-derived CDR1 and CDR2 are SGHAT and FQNNGV. CDR3 loop: CASSLEVPQAEQFF. For the CDR3, the DNA is TGTGCCAGCAGCTTAGAGGTCCCTCAGGCCGAGCAGTTCTTC. Drawing the rest from reference TRBV11-2 and TRBJ2-1, the complete variable domain is EAGVAQSPRYKIIEKRQSVAFWCNPISGHATLYWYQQILGQGPKLLIQFQNNGVVDDSQLPKDRFSAERLKGVDSTLKIQPAKLEDSAVYLCASSLEVPQAEQFFGPGTRLTVL.

The gene calls are TRBV13 and TRBJ2-7, with 9 bases identical to TRBD2. Trimming cost V 5 bases and J 3 bases; bases outside gene matches: 11. Germline CDR1 reads PRHDT; CDR2 reads FYEKMQ (reference sequence). The CDR3 covers 16 residues. DNA of the CDR3: TGTGCCAGCAGCCCTTTAGGAGCGGGGGGCAACTACGAGCAGTACTTC. Protein product: CASSPLGAGGNYEQYF.

V usage is TRBV15 and J usage is TRBJ2-2; D uncertain. Trimming took off 0 bases at V and 5 bases at J, with 7 bases between the two ends. This CDR3 has 14 amino acids. Per germline, CDR1 LNHNV and CDR2 YYDKDF (reference sequence). DNA for the CDR3: TGTGCCACCAGCAGAGATAGGCGGACCGGGGAGCTGTTTTTT. This gives the protein CATSRDRRTGELFF.

The chain employs TRBV5-1 and TRBJ2-3; 9 nucleotides align to TRBD2. There are 16 residues in the CDR3. J gave up 4 bases and V 3 bases, and 9 bases lay outside the gene matches. Germline loops: CDR1 SGHRS, CDR2 YFSETQ. In DNA form, the CDR3 reads TGCGCCAGCAGCTCCGCGGGGGGGCAGGTTTCAGATACGCAGTATTTT. Its translation is CASSSAGGQVSDTQYF.

This clone has only a few counts. J is TRBJ1-5 and V is TRBV6-1; D not resolved. Trimming shortened V by 6 bases and J by 6 bases, and 12 bases separated the two germline ends. This CDR3 is 13 amino acids long. Germline CDR1 is MNHNS and CDR2 is SASEGT. The CDR3 is CASSQSLGQPQHF. The CDR3 nucleotides are TGTGCCAGCAGCCAGAGTCTAGGTCAGCCCCAGCATTTT.

The chain uses TRBV29-1 and TRBJ1-2; 11 bases are shared with TRBD1. Losses at the gene ends were 5 bases for V and 7 bases for J; bases not matched to a gene: 15. The CDR3 has 16 residues. Looked up from germline, CDR1 is SQVTM and CDR2 is ANQGSEA. CDR3: CSVNNSPGQGAFGYTF. In DNA, the CDR3 is TGCAGCGTTAATAATAGCCCTGGACAGGGGGCCTTTGGCTACACCTTC.

The genes are TRBV7-8 and TRBJ2-7; possibly TRBD1 for D (5 bases). In germline, CDR1 is SGHVS, CDR2 FQNEAQ. The CDR3 consists of 15 residues. V shed 4 bases and J shed 1 base, with 14 bases lying between them. The CDR3 sequence is CASSSTSGLSYEQYF. The CDR3 DNA sequence: TGTGCCAGCAGCTCGACGTCAGGGCTATCCTACGAGCAGTACTTC.

This clone was detected only a few times. The same CDR3 can be traced to other DNA sequences in this sample. The rearrangement joins TRBV15 to TRBJ2-5, with D tentatively TRBD1 (5 bases). This CDR3 is 13 amino acids long. V gave up 0 bases and J gave up 4 bases, with 6 bases separating them. CDR1 is LNHNV and CDR2 is YYDKDF in the germline V gene (reference sequence). The CDR3 spells CATSRDQGETQYF. The CDR3 DNA is TGTGCCACCAGCAGAGATCAGGGAGAGACCCAGTACTTC.

The V gene is TRBV15, the J gene TRBJ2-5; D ambiguous. The J call may be faulty, since TRBJ2-7 better matches the DNA end. Germline V gives CDR1 LNHNV, CDR2 YYDKDF (reference sequence). The CDR3 consists of 12 residues. Written as DNA, the CDR3 is TGTGCCACCAGCAGAGATCTCTACGAGCAGTACTTC. Translating it yields CATSRDLYEQYF.

The chain carries TRBV30 and TRBJ1-5, with TRBD1 matching 8 bases. J lost 0 bases, V lost 7 bases, and 5 bases had no gene match. Germline V gene data show CDR1 as GTSNPN and CDR2 as SVGIG (reference sequence). The CDR3 is 14 amino acids. CDR3 sequence: CALRQGISNQPQHF. The CDR3 DNA sequence: TGTGCCTTGAGACAGGGGATTAGCAATCAGCCCCAGCATTTT.

This clone was recorded once. The V call is TRBV4-1, the J call TRBJ1-5; TRBD1 aligns across 8 bases. The junction had 8 bases not matched to a gene; V was cut back by 0 bases and J by 1 base. The CDR3 sequence is 18 residues long. Germline V CDR1 and CDR2: MGHRA, YSYEKL. The CDR3 loop is CASSQDQGTGLSNQPQHF. Written as DNA, the CDR3 is TGCGCCAGCAGCCAAGATCAAGGGACAGGACTAAGCAATCAGCCCCAGCATTTT.

This clone was picked up one time. The V gene is TRBV9, the J gene TRBJ1-1, with TRBD1 as a possible D gene (6 bases). The V gene lost 4 bases and the J gene lost 0 bases, with 10 bases spanning the gap. The CDR3 is made up of 14 amino acids. Germline CDR1 reads SGDLS; CDR2 reads YYNGEE. The CDR3 here is CASSPGQMNTEAFF. The CDR3 coding sequence is TGTGCCAGCAGCCCAGGACAGATGAACACTGAAGCTTTCTTT.

The chain combines TRBV6-5 with TRBJ1-4; no firm D call. V dropped 3 bases and J dropped 4 bases, with 6 bases sitting between them. The germline V gene has CDR1 MNHEY and CDR2 SVGAGI. The CDR3 sequence is 13 residues long. The CDR3 DNA is TGTGCCAGCAGTTATCGCGTTAATGAAAAACTGTTTTTT. Translation gives CASSYRVNEKLFF.

The chain carries TRBV11-2 and TRBJ2-5, with TRBD2 identical over 7 bases. The CDR3 runs 16 residues. The V gene's germline CDR1 is SGHAT and CDR2 FQNNGV. V was clipped by 7 bases and J by 5 bases; unmatched bases: 16. Here the CDR3 DNA reads TGTGCCAGCACTTCCTTAGAAGGGAGGGCCCGGGAGACCCAGTACTTC. It translates to CASTSLEGRARETQYF.

V is TRBV5-1 and J is TRBJ2-7; D perhaps matches TRBD2 (6 bases). The CDR3 runs to 14 residues. V gave up 2 bases and J gave up 0 bases, with 9 bases separating them. CDR1 and CDR2 (germline): SGHRS, YFSETQ. The CDR3 region is CASSFGGTSYEQYF. The CDR3, as DNA: TGCGCCAGCAGCTTCGGGGGAACCTCCTACGAGCAGTACTTC.

The V and J genes are TRBV7-6 and TRBJ2-3; D not certain. The CDR3 totals 13 residues. The germline CDR1 and CDR2 sequences are SGHVS and FNYEAQ. Trimming left V 1 base short and J 4 bases short, with 6 bases between. CDR3 in DNA: TGTGCCAGCAGCTTAGGAGGCGCAGATACGCAGTATTTT. Translating it yields CASSLGGADTQYF.

The chain has TRBV6-1 and TRBJ1-6, with unresolved D. The CDR3 totals 17 residues. CDR1 is MNHNS and CDR2 is SASEGT in the germline V gene. Trimming pared 2 bases from V and 0 bases from J, leaving 11 bases between. The CDR3 loop reads CASSEPPPSSYNSPLHF. CDR3 sequence (DNA): TGTGCCAGCAGTGAACCCCCCCCCAGCTCCTATAATTCACCCCTCCACTTT.

This clone was seen a single time. The genes are TRBV6-1 and TRBJ2-5; D gene unclear. Germline-derived CDR1 and CDR2 are MNHNS and SASEGT. The ends were cut back, 2 bases at V and 5 bases at J, with 6 bases in the middle. This CDR3 is 12 amino acids long. CDR3 residues: CASSESVETQYF. The CDR3, as DNA: TGTGCCAGCAGTGAATCGGTGGAGACCCAGTACTTC.

A word on this clone: No conserved phenylalanine or tryptophan is present at the end of the CDR3, so a read error is the likely explanation. No DNA is shown, since the ends of the CDR3 on it are uncertain; the CDR3 is the one TCRdb lists. The chain employs TRBV28 and TRBJ2-7; the DNA was not used to check the table's D call, TRBD1. Germline V gene data show CDR1 as MDHEN and CDR2 as SYDVKM. A total of 13 residues make up the CDR3, ends included. The CDR3 reads CASSLQGQGSLVL.

This chain's CDR3 is CASSLGTGGYIQYF. CDR3 nucleotides: TGTGCCAGCAGTTTAGGGACAGGGGGATACATTCAGTACTTC. The chain combines TRBV27 with TRBJ2-4; 11 nucleotides match TRBD1. The CDR3 is made up of 14 amino acids. J was trimmed by 8 bases and V by 2 bases; bases with no gene match: 2. In germline, CDR1 is MNHEY, CDR2 SMNVEV (reference sequence).